This T cell receptor beta chain originates from a study of T cell responses to AZD1222 COVID-19 vaccine. Overall study context: Pooled in the analysis were second doses at about 4 or about 12 weeks.

Germline V lookup: CDR1 SGHDN, CDR2 FVKESK. The CDR3 spans 15 residues. Unmatched junction bases numbered 4, after V lost 4 bases and J lost 2 bases. This clone turned up a few times. The antigen remains undetermined. Sequencing was performed with immunoSEQ multiplex PCR; in TCRdb, only in-frame clones are kept and a portion is missing. The data hold 150,000 to 170,000 clones, with approximately 90% observed a single time. The study, taken as a whole, reports: Most donors were white British and more were female, and clonal diversity was possibly underestimated. Unmutated regions of variants are reportedly targeted by nearly half of spike-specific TCRs. Vaccine-related CD4 TCRs covered spike, predominating at 160-218 and 743-854.

The chain employs TRBV14 and TRBJ1-2; 10 bases match TRBD1. The material sequenced was peripheral blood, taken on day 0 of AZD1222 vaccination. The sequence was collected from an adult in good health. CDR3 residues: CASSLGTGVNYGYTF. CDR3 bases: TGTGCCAGCAGCCTCGGGACAGGGGTCAACTATGGCTACACCTTC. Filled out from reference TRBV14 and TRBJ1-2, the complete variable domain reads EAGVTQFPSHSVIEKGQTVTLRCDPISGHDNLYWYRRVMGKEIKFLLHFVKESKQDESGMPNNRFLAERTGGTYSTLKVQPAELEDSGVYFCASSLGTGVNYGYTFGSGTRLTVV.